Listed below are T cell receptor beta chains from one sample, sequenced in a study of beta chain features in type 1 diabetes. The table came from immunoSEQ multiplex PCR; TCRdb's copy has only in-frame clones and leaves some out. The table lists about 450,000 clones, approximately 10% of them singletons, with 0.035% to 0.05% in the top ten. Sequenced input: naive CD4+ T cells from blood. All receptors derive from a woman aged 18-29 years in good health. Both conserved end residues are part of each CDR3. The order of the fields is CDR3 length, V gene, clone size, D gene, J gene, CDR3 protein, CDR3 DNA. D genes are given only for firm matches. Clone size is shown for a subset of rows, as once, few, many or a class of expanded clone.

>12|TRBV5-1|NA|NA|TRBJ1-4
CASSLVNEKLFF
TGCGCCAGCAGCTTGGTGAACGAAAAACTGTTTTTT
>11|TRBV2|few|NA|TRBJ2-5
CASSERETQYF
TGTGCCAGCAGTGAACGCGAGACCCAGTACTTC
>16|TRBV28|few|NA|TRBJ1-5
CASSWKAADHYQPQHF
TGTGCCAGCAGTTGGAAGGCGGCAGACCATTATCAGCCCCAGCATTTT
>11|TRBV30|many|NA|TRBJ2-3
CAWSDSGTQYF
TGTGCCTGGAGTGACAGTGGTACGCAGTATTTT
>14|TRBV2|NA|TRBD1|TRBJ1-2
CASSSEQGPYGYTF
TGTGCCAGCAGCTCCGAACAGGGGCCCTATGGCTACACCTTC
>14|TRBV11-3|few|NA|TRBJ2-5
CASSSTSRMETQYF
TGTGCCAGCAGCTCTACTAGTAGGATGGAGACCCAGTACTTC
>14|TRBV7-9|few|TRBD1|TRBJ1-1
CASSYRTGGTEAFF
TGTGCCAGCAGCTACCGGACAGGGGGCACTGAAGCTTTCTTT
>16|TRBV30|few|TRBD1|TRBJ1-3
CPRMEGTGVSGNTIYF
TGTCCAAGGATGGAAGGGACAGGCGTCTCTGGAAACACCATATATTTT
>15|TRBV7-2|few|NA|TRBJ2-3
CASSLRGASTDTQYF
TGTGCCAGCAGCTTACGCGGAGCTAGCACAGATACGCAGTATTTT
>16|TRBV5-1|few|NA|TRBJ2-3
CASSPSPRPLTGTQYF
TGCGCCAGCAGCCCCAGTCCTAGGCCCCTAACGGGTACGCAGTATTTT
>17|TRBV4-2|NA|TRBD1|TRBJ2-3
CASSPPGTDKYTDTQYF
TGTGCCAGCAGCCCCCCCGGGACAGATAAATACACAGATACGCAGTATTTT
>15|TRBV30|few|TRBD2|TRBJ2-1
CAWSVRGRGYNEQFF
TGTGCCTGGAGTGTACGCGGGAGGGGCTACAATGAGCAGTTCTTC
>14|TRBV7-9|few|TRBD2|TRBJ2-1
CASRTLAGGLEQFF
TGTGCCAGCAGAACCCTAGCGGGGGGCCTTGAGCAGTTCTTC
>18|TRBV18|NA|TRBD2|TRBJ2-1
CASSLLAGGLFSYNEQFF
TGTGCCAGCTCACTTCTAGCGGGAGGGCTGTTCTCCTACAATGAGCAGTTCTTC
>15|TRBV7-2|few|NA|TRBJ2-5
CASSLEGGLQGAQYF
TGTGCCAGCAGCTTAGAGGGGGGCCTTCAGGGGGCCCAGTACTTC
>17|TRBV4-2|NA|TRBD2|TRBJ2-7
CASSPKPVERGTYEQYF
TGTGCCAGCAGCCCGAAACCCGTTGAGCGGGGGACCTACGAGCAGTACTTC
>13|TRBV29-1|many|TRBD1|TRBJ2-5
CSALGQGFETQYF
TGCAGCGCCCTGGGACAGGGGTTCGAGACCCAGTACTTC
>10|TRBV9|NA|NA|TRBJ2-5
CARSPGTQYF
TGTGCCAGGTCGCCGGGGACCCAGTACTTC
>13|TRBV15|NA|TRBD1|TRBJ2-7
CATSPDRGLQQYF
TGTGCCACCAGCCCAGACAGGGGGCTCCAGCAGTACTTC
>12|TRBV9|few|NA|TRBJ2-3
CASSVGFDTQYF
TGTGCCAGCAGCGTAGGGTTTGATACGCAGTATTTT
>16|TRBV2|few|NA|TRBJ2-5
CASSRYFLTLQETQYF
TGTGCCAGCAGCCGCTATTTCTTAACCTTACAAGAGACCCAGTACTTC
>14|TRBV6-6|few|NA|TRBJ1-5
CASSPQGTGQPQHF
TGTGCCAGCAGTCCACAGGGAACGGGTCAGCCCCAGCATTTT
>14|TRBV9|NA|NA|TRBJ2-3
CASSVEGYADTQYF
TGTGCCAGCAGCGTAGAGGGCTACGCAGATACGCAGTATTTT
>16|TRBV4-2|NA|NA|TRBJ2-3
CASSQDPGGGTDTQYF
TGTGCCAGCAGCCAGGACCCCGGTGGGGGCACAGATACGCAGTATTTT
>13|TRBV30|few|NA|TRBJ1-1
CAWDRARGTEAFF
TGTGCCTGGGACCGGGCCAGGGGCACTGAAGCTTTCTTT
>12|TRBV30|NA|NA|TRBJ1-3
CAWTTGQNTIYF
TGTGCCTGGACCACCGGACAGAACACCATATATTTT
>13|TRBV6-6|NA|NA|TRBJ2-1
CATGQSSYNEQFF
TGTGCCACTGGACAGAGCTCCTACAATGAGCAGTTCTTC
>12|TRBV14|NA|NA|TRBJ2-3
CASSQSPDTQYF
TGTGCCAGCAGCCAATCCCCAGATACGCAGTATTTT
>16|TRBV5-1|NA|NA|TRBJ1-1
CASSGRMGGKNTEAFF
TGCGCCAGCAGCGGACGAATGGGAGGGAAGAACACTGAAGCTTTCTTT
>15|TRBV4-1|NA|NA|TRBJ2-7
CASSLLAGATYEQYF
TGCGCCAGCAGCCTACTGGCCGGGGCAACCTACGAGCAGTACTTC
>14|TRBV13|few|NA|TRBJ1-3
CASSFQGSRNTIYF
TGTGCCAGCAGCTTCCAGGGGTCGAGAAACACCATATATTTT
>8|TRBV20-1|few|NA|TRBJ1-2
CTHPGGTF
TGCACTCATCCGGGGGGTACCTTC
>15|TRBV27|few|TRBD1|TRBJ2-3
CASSWGQLNTDTQYF
TGTGCCAGCAGTTGGGGACAGCTCAACACAGATACGCAGTATTTT
>16|TRBV14|few|TRBD2|TRBJ2-1
CASSQLSGGVYNEQFF
TGTGCCAGCAGCCAATTAAGCGGGGGGGTCTACAATGAGCAGTTCTTC
>13|TRBV7-2|NA|NA|TRBJ1-5
CASSSDLPRPQHF
TGTGCCAGCAGTTCGGACTTACCCCGGCCCCAGCATTTT
>16|TRBV7-9|few|TRBD1|TRBJ2-5
CASSLFFGGQQETQYF
TGTGCCAGCAGCTTATTCTTTGGGGGACAGCAAGAGACCCAGTACTTC
>14|TRBV28|few|NA|TRBJ1-1
CASSTRQLQGEAFF
TGTGCCAGCAGTACGCGACAACTCCAGGGTGAAGCTTTCTTT